The 16 T cell receptor beta chains in this list originate from one sample, sequenced in a study of post-analysis software for immune sequencing data. Study observations and caveats: Patients used about 5 TRBV segments, including TRBV5-6, TRBV5-1 and TRBV20-1, more often than controls.

These TCRs are of unknown antigen specificity. Unique molecular identifiers had been added to the TCR beta cDNA libraries. MiXCR, run by TCRdb on the PCR reads, gives a single entry per CDR3 protein. The sample shows about 150,000 distinct CDR3 sequences, roughly 31% of them seen only once. The sequenced sample consisted of blood. The receptors come from a girl under 18 with multiple sclerosis.

This sequence joins TRBV7-9 and TRBJ2-7; TRBD2 agrees at 7 bases. V gave up 4 bases and J gave up 6 bases; unmatched junction bases: 18. The CDR3 has 17 amino acids. Germline CDR1 SEHNR, CDR2 FQNEAQ (reference sequence). CDR3 sequence reads: CASSSRLVGGETGEQYF. The CDR3 bases are TGTGCCAGCAGCTCAAGACTAGTGGGAGGGGAAACGGGCGAGCAGTACTTC.

This clonotype was seen more than once but under ten times. The rearrangement joins TRBV24-1 to TRBJ2-1, with 16 bases identical to TRBD2. The V segment lost 6 bases and the J segment 8 bases; nucleotides outside the gene matches: 18. Germline V lookup: CDR1 KGHDR, CDR2 SFDVKD. The CDR3 runs 20 residues. The CDR3 coding sequence is TGTGCCACCAGTATGGGCGGGGGACTAGCGGGAGGGCCTTCTCTCTATGAGCAGTTCTTC. It specifies CATSMGGGLAGGPSLYEQFF.

This clonotype was counted only a few times. The chain links TRBV5-1 to TRBJ2-3, with D possibly called TRBD1 or TRBD2 (5 bases each). Deletions cut 4 bases from V and 5 bases from J, with 20 bases between. In germline, CDR1 is SGHRS, CDR2 YFSETQ. The CDR3 sequence is 16 residues long. The CDR3 bases are TGCGCCAGCAGCCTTGCGAGGGACGAGTTTGTAGATACGCAGTATTTT. Translated, it gives CASSLARDEFVDTQYF.

Concerning this clonotype itself: Germline and junction disagree at one end, which may indicate a read error. The chain recombines TRBV6-6 with TRBJ1-2; D gene uncertain. The CDR3 loop spans 12 amino acids. Germline CDR1 and CDR2: MNHNY and SVGAGI (reference sequence). DNA of the CDR3: TGTGCCAGCAGTTACTCAGGATATGGCTGCACCTTC. Encoded protein: CASSYSGYGCTF.

Regarding this clonotype: A read error may account for a junction end that differs from germline. The chain uses TRBV6-5 and TRBJ2-1, with 7 positions matching TRBD2. This CDR3 spans 15 amino acids. Germline V gives CDR1 MNHEY, CDR2 SVGAGI. CDR3 loop: CANSYGSGWYNEQFF. CDR3 nucleotide sequence: TGTGCCAACAGTTACGGTAGCGGGTGGTACAATGAGCAGTTCTTC.

The genes are TRBV27 and TRBJ2-1, with D unresolved. CDR1 and CDR2 (germline): MNHEY, SMNVEV (reference sequence). Trimming cost V 8 bases and J 10 bases, with 15 bases left between them. This CDR3 has 12 amino acids. The CDR3 protein is CASGPFEGEQFF. CDR3 bases: TGTGCCAGCGGCCCATTTGAAGGAGAGCAGTTCTTC.

This clonotype was counted ten times or more. The CDR3 nucleotides read TGCGCCAGCAGCTTGGAGGCTAGCGGGAGCCCAAATGAGCAGTTCTTC. This codes for CASSLEASGSPNEQFF. The chain is built from TRBV5-1 and TRBJ2-1; 10 nucleotides align to TRBD2. Germline V gives CDR1 SGHRS, CDR2 YFSETQ. Germline trimming cut 0 bases from V and 7 bases from J; bases unmatched to any gene: 7. The length of the CDR3 is 16 residues.

The chain links TRBV5-6 to TRBJ2-1; 8 bases map to TRBD1. The germline V gene has CDR1 SGHDT and CDR2 YYEEEE. The V and J ends lost 4 bases and 10 bases, in that order; junction bases with no gene match: 13. The CDR3 runs to 15 residues. CDR3 loop: CASSPQGARRVEQFF. CDR3 in DNA: TGTGCCAGCAGCCCTCAGGGGGCGCGCCGAGTCGAGCAGTTCTTC.

With regard to this clonotype: This may arise from a read error, as a much more abundant clone is one base away. For the CDR3, the DNA is TGCAGCGCCGTAGCGGGGTTGGGAGAGGCCCAGTACTTC. Its translation is CSAVAGLGEAQYF. V gene TRBV29-1 combines with J gene TRBJ2-5, with 8 nucleotides matching TRBD2. This CDR3 region has 13 residues. Germline-derived CDR1 and CDR2 are SQVTM and ANQGSEA.

The J gene is TRBJ2-1, the V gene TRBV29-1, with D hard to call. The V and J ends lost 6 bases and 8 bases respectively, with 17 bases between them. This CDR3 is 13 amino acids long. Germline loops: CDR1 SQVTM, CDR2 ANQGSEA. The DNA for the CDR3 is TGCAGCGTGGACCCCACGGGTCGTGATGAGCAGTTCTTC. It is translated as CSVDPTGRDEQFF.

A note on this clonotype: A read error may explain this, as a much larger clone is one base away. The chain joins TRBV5-5 to TRBJ1-2; D is ambiguous. Germline lookup yields CDR1 SGHKS and CDR2 YYEKEE (reference sequence). The CDR3 runs to 12 residues. The CDR3 DNA sequence: TGTACCAGCAGCGCAGGAGACTATGGCTACACCTTC. Its translation is CTSSAGDYGYTF.

V and J are TRBV28 and TRBJ2-5, with D tentatively TRBD2 (6 bases). Trimming left V 3 bases short and J 4 bases short, with 12 bases between. Germline V gene data show CDR1 as MDHEN and CDR2 as SYDVKM. CDR3 size: 14 residues. CDR3 coding DNA: TGTGCCAGCAGTTTCCAGGGAGGTTCAGAGACCCAGTACTTC. It is translated as CASSFQGGSETQYF.

V gene TRBV29-1 combines with J gene TRBJ1-1, with 9 bases aligning to TRBD1. Germline CDR1 and CDR2: SQVTM and ANQGSEA. J was trimmed by 0 bases and V by 7 bases; bases with no gene match: 3. The CDR3 is made up of 13 amino acids. The CDR3, as DNA: TGCAGCGCAGGACAGGGGATGAACACTGAAGCTTTCTTT. Protein: CSAGQGMNTEAFF.

The chain carries TRBV15 and TRBJ1-4, with no clear D. Trimming shortened V by 5 bases and J by 4 bases, and 8 bases separated the two germline ends. The germline V gene encodes CDR1 LNHNV and CDR2 YYDKDF (reference sequence). CDR3 length: 13 residues. CDR3 protein: CATSGRVNEKLFF. DNA of the CDR3: TGTGCCACCAGCGGCCGAGTTAATGAAAAACTGTTTTTT.

Turning to this clonotype: This may come from a read error, since a much larger clone is one base off. The chain joins TRBV3-1 to TRBJ2-1; 8 positions match TRBD2. The J call may be incorrect, as the DNA end agrees better with TRBJ2-7. Germline lookup yields CDR1 LGHDT and CDR2 YNNKEL (reference sequence). This CDR3 is 16 amino acids long. The CDR3: CASSLPSGLVGNEQYF. In DNA, the CDR3 is TGTGCCAGCAGCCTCCCCTCGGGACTAGTGGGCAATGAGCAGTACTTC.

Concerning this clonotype: It may be a read error: a sequence one base away is much more abundant. V usage is TRBV29-1 and J usage is TRBJ1-2, with D possibly TRBD1 on 5 matching bases. The V gene lost 4 bases and the J gene lost 3 bases, with 12 bases spanning the gap. The CDR3 has 13 residues. Germline V gene data show CDR1 as SQVTM and CDR2 as ANQGSEA. CDR3 bases: TGCAGCGTTGCAGTGGGGCGCTACTATGGCTACACCTTC. This gives the protein CSVAVGRYYGYTF. The full variable domain, its missing parts supplied by reference TRBV29-1 and TRBJ1-2, is SAVISQKPSRDICQRGTSLTIQCQVDSQVTMMFWYRQQPGQSLTLIATANQGSEATYESGFVIDKFPISRPNLTFSTLTVSNMSPEDSSIYLCSVAVGRYYGYTFGSGTRLTVV.